The clone carrying this TCR beta chain was detected a few times. Its antigen remains unknown. An end of the junction differs from the germline gene, which may be a read error. The isolated RNA, all of it, was reverse transcribed, so expressed TCRB transcripts were what got sequenced. Data came from immunoSEQ multiplex PCR; TCRdb stores just in-frame clones and leaves some out. The sample carries under 200,000 clones, about 9% recorded once. Germline CDR1 reads SGHAT; CDR2 reads FQNNGV. The CDR3 consists of 11 residues. This sample is part of a study of beta chain features in type 1 diabetes. Regarding the study as a whole: The question left open here concerned HLA type influencing TCRB rearrangement. Shorter TCRB CDR3s, moderately but significantly so, marked every one of the four CD4+ subsets in Type 1 diabetes patients.

Using CD45RO/CCR7/CD25/CD127/CD95/CD27, CD4+ naive, central memory, regulatory and stem cell-like memory cells were sorted. Post-sort purity exceeded 95% for all sorted populations. This chain links TRBV11-2 with TRBJ2-2, with a tentative D call TRBD2 (5 bases). The sample comprised central memory CD4+ T cells from blood. The origin of this receptor is a woman between 18 and 29 years old with type 1 diabetes. CDR3 residues: CASSKDGVLFF. The CDR3 nucleotides read TGTGCCAGCAGCAAAGACGGGGTGCTGTTTTTT.